A selection of T cell receptor beta chains follows, all from one sample in a study of OX40 agonist ivuxolimab in advanced cancers. Profiled with immunoSEQ multiplex PCR; TCRdb holds only in-frame clones, not every one. Of tens of thousands of clones in the sample, 87% are singletons; the top ten hold 5.2%. Material: CD4+ or CD8+ T cells sorted from blood, obtained in a trial of the OX40 agonist ivuxolimab. All receptors derive from an adult with an advanced solid tumor such as melanoma, head and neck, liver or kidney cancer. The CDR3 runs from the conserved cysteine through the conserved F or W. D genes are given only for firm matches. Size tells how often a clone was seen (once, few, many) or the class of an expanded clone, and some rows leave it out.

size	V	J	D	CDR3	DNA
.	TRBV6-5	TRBJ2-7	TRBD1	CASSVTGSTYEQYF	TGTGCCAGCAGTGTGACAGGGTCCACCTACGAGCAGTACTTC
.	TRBV11-2	TRBJ2-1	TRBD2	CASSIPGLAGVEQFF	TGTGCCAGCAGCATTCCGGGACTAGCGGGAGTTGAGCAGTTCTTC
.	TRBV19	TRBJ1-3	.	CASSRGSSGNTIYF	TGTGCCAGTTCTAGGGGATCGTCTGGAAACACCATATATTTT
.	TRBV18	TRBJ2-1	.	CASSLGVGGVSSYNEQFF	TGTGCCAGCTCACTAGGGGTGGGCGGAGTATCATCATACAATGAGCAGTTCTTC
.	TRBV9	TRBJ2-2	.	CAGGTDPNTGELFF	TGTGCCGGAGGGACAGATCCGAACACCGGGGAGCTGTTTTTT
.	TRBV30	TRBJ2-7	TRBD2	CAWAIRGTSTYEQYF	TGTGCCTGGGCCATAAGGGGGACTAGTACCTACGAGCAGTACTTC
few	TRBV2	TRBJ1-1	.	CASTGARSSPEAFF	TGTGCCAGCACTGGGGCTAGGAGTTCACCTGAAGCTTTCTTT
.	TRBV28	TRBJ1-5	.	CASSAPDRANQPQHF	TGTGCCAGCAGTGCCCCCGACAGAGCGAATCAGCCCCAGCATTTT
.	TRBV2	TRBJ1-2	TRBD1	CASSATGGGYTF	TGTGCCAGCAGTGCCACAGGGGGCGGCTACACCTTC
.	TRBV7-3	TRBJ1-2	.	CASSLGPGLDYGYTF	TGTGCCAGCAGCTTAGGCCCAGGGCTAGACTATGGCTACACCTTC
.	TRBV5-1	TRBJ2-4	TRBD1	CASSLGVTGPKNIQYF	TGCGCCAGCAGCTTGGGGGTGACAGGGCCAAAAAACATTCAGTACTTC
.	TRBV4-1	TRBJ2-1	TRBD1	CASSQRDRAGSEQFF	TGCGCCAGCAGCCAACGGGACAGGGCTGGGAGTGAGCAGTTCTTC
.	TRBV6-1	TRBJ1-6	.	CASSEVFSQPLHF	TGTGCCAGCAGTGAAGTTTTTTCACAACCCCTCCACTTT
few	TRBV5-1	TRBJ2-7	TRBD1	CASSLKGTGGEQYF	TGCGCCAGCAGCTTGAAAGGGACAGGGGGCGAGCAGTACTTC
.	TRBV29-1	TRBJ2-1	TRBD2	CSVEVGLVDEQFF	TGCAGCGTTGAGGTTGGACTAGTCGATGAGCAGTTCTTC
.	TRBV7-9	TRBJ1-6	.	CASSPPDGGNSPLHF	TGTGCCAGCAGCCCCCCCGACGGGGGGAATTCACCCCTCCACTTT
.	TRBV18	TRBJ2-1	TRBD1	CASSPLGQGEYNEQFF	TGTGCCAGCTCACCCCTGGGACAGGGGGAATACAATGAGCAGTTCTTC
.	TRBV10-3	TRBJ1-5	.	CAISENLDQPQHF	TGTGCCATCAGTGAAAACCTCGATCAGCCCCAGCATTTT
few	TRBV11-1	TRBJ2-7	TRBD2	CASNSGVRYF	TGTGCCTCCAATAGCGGGGTGAGGTACTTC
.	TRBV4-2	TRBJ2-1	.	CASSQDLSLDEQFF	TGTGCCAGCAGCCAAGATCTGAGTCTAGATGAGCAGTTCTTC
.	TRBV19	TRBJ1-5	TRBD1	CASSITGQVNQPQHF	TGTGCCAGTAGTATAACCGGACAGGTCAATCAGCCCCAGCATTTT
.	TRBV19	TRBJ1-3	.	CASSAWGQHRNTIYF	TGTGCCAGTTCCGCCTGGGGCCAGCACAGAAACACCATATATTTT
.	TRBV6-5	TRBJ2-3	TRBD2	CASSYEVAGGRDTQYF	TGTGCCAGCAGTTACGAGGTAGCGGGGGGTCGGGATACGCAGTATTTT
.	TRBV6-1	TRBJ2-2	.	CASTQSSRNTGELFF	TGTGCCAGCACTCAAAGTAGTAGGAACACCGGGGAGCTGTTTTTT
.	TRBV19	TRBJ1-5	TRBD1	CASTKTGLNQPQHF	TGTGCCAGTACCAAGACAGGGTTGAATCAGCCCCAGCATTTT